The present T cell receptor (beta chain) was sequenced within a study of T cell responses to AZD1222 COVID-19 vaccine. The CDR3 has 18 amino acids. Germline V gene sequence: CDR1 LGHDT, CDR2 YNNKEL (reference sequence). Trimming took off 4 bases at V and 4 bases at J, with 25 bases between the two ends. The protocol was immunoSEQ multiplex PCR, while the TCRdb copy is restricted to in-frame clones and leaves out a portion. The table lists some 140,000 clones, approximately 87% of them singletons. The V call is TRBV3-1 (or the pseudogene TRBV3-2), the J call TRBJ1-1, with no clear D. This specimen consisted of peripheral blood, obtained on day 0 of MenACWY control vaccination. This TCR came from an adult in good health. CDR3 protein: CASSPPLGRYPGGTEAFF. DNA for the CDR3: TGTGCCAGCAGCCCTCCTTTGGGTAGGTACCCAGGTGGCACTGAAGCTTTCTTT.